The text below deals with one T cell receptor beta chain. Its antigen is not identified. Unmatched junction bases numbered 7, after V lost 3 bases and J lost 5 bases. This CDR3 spans 16 amino acids. Germline V gives CDR1 SGHTA, CDR2 FQGNSA. This record comes from a study of vaccination and CD4 T cells after COVID-19. Study-wide background: Six males and four females constituted the convalescent cohort, two of whom were Hispanic.

With the Oncomine TCR Beta short-read assay, DNA from cultured CD4+ T cells was sequenced. Using the QIAamp micro DNA kit, genomic DNA was extracted from the CD4+ T cells that had been cultured. TCRdb reanalysed the PCR reads using MiXCR and keeps one entry per CDR3 protein. Among some 5,100 distinct CDR3 sequences listed, about 45% were seen once. Treatment of the sample: approximately 10-day PBMC culture with coronavirus spike peptide pools or control peptides (ViraFEST assay). Material for sequencing was CD4+ T cells from blood, cultured in vitro. This rearrangement joins TRBV7-2 to TRBJ2-5, with 12 bases that match TRBD1. This clonotype was obtained from a human donor who had recovered from COVID-19. The CDR3 nucleotides are TGTGCCAGCAGCTTCACGGGACAGGGGGCAAGGGAGACCCAGTACTTC. It specifies CASSFTGQGARETQYF.